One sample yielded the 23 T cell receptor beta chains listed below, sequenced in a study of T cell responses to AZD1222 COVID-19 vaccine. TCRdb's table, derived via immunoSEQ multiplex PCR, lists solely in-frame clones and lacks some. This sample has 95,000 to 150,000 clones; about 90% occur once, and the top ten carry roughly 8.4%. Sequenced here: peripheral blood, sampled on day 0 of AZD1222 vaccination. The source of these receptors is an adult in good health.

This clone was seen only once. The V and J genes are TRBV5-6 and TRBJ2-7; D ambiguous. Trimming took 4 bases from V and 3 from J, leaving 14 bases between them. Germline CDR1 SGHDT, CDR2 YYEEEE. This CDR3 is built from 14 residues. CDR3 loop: CASSGVNLNYEQYF. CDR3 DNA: TGTGCCAGCAGCGGGGTCAACCTGAACTACGAGCAGTACTTC.

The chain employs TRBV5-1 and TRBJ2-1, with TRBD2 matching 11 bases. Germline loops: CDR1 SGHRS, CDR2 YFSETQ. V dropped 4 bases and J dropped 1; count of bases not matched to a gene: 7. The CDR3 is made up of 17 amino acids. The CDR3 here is CASSPPLAGDSYNEQFF. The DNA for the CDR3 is TGCGCCAGCAGCCCACCACTAGCGGGGGATTCCTACAATGAGCAGTTCTTC.

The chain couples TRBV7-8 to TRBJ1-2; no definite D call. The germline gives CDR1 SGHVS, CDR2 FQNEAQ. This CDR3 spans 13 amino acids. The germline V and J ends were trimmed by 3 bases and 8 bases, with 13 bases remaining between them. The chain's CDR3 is CASSFTLWEGYTF. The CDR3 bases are TGTGCCAGCAGCTTCACCCTCTGGGAGGGCTACACCTTC.

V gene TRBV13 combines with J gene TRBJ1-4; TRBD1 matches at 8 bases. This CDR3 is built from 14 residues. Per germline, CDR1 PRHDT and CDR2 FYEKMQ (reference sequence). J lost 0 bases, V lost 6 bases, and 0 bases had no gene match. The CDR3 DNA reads TGTGCCAGCAGGACAGGGGCAACTAATGAAAAACTGTTTTTT. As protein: CASRTGATNEKLFF.

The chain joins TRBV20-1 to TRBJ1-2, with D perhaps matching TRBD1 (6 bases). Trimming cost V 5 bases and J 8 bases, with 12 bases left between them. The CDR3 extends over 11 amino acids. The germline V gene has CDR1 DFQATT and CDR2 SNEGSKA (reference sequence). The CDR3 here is CSARTERGYTF. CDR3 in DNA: TGCAGTGCTCGGACAGAACGCGGCTACACCTTC.

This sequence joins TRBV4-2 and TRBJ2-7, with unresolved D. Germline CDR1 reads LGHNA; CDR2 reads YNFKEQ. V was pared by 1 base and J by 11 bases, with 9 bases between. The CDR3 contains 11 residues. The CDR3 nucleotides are TGTGCCAGCAGCCAAGGTGGACGGAAGTACTTC. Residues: CASSQGGRKYF.

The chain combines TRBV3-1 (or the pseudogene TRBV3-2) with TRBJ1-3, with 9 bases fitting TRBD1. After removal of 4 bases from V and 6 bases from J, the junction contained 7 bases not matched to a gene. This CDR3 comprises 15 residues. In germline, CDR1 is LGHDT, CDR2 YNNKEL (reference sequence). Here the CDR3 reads CASSPYGQGSNTIYF. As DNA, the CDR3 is TGTGCCAGCAGCCCCTACGGACAGGGGTCAAACACCATATATTTT.

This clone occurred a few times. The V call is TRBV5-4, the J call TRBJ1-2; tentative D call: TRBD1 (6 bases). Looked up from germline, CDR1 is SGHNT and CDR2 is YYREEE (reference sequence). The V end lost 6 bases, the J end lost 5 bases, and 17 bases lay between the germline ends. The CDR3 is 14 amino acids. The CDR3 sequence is CASKTGNTGYGYTF. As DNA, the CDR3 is TGTGCCAGCAAAACTGGAAATACAGGGTATGGCTACACCTTC. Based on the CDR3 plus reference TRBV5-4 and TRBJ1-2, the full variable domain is ETGVTQSPTHLIKTRGQQVTLRCSSQSGHNTVSWYQQALGQGPQFIFQYYREEENGRGNFPPRFSGLQFPNYSSELNVNALELDDSALYLCASKTGNTGYGYTFGSGTRLTVV.

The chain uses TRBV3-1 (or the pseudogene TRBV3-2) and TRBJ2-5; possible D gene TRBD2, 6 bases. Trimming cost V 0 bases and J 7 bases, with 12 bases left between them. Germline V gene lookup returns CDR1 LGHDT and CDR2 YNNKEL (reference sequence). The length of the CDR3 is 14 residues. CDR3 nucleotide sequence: TGTGCCAGCAGCCAAGATCGGACCGGGGGGACCCAGTACTTC. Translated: CASSQDRTGGTQYF.

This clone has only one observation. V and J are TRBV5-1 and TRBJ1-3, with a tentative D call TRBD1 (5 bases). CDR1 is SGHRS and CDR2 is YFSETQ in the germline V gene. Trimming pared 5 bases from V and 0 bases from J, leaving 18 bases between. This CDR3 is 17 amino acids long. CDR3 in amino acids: CASREGFGPSSGNTIYF. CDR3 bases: TGCGCCAGCAGGGAGGGGTTTGGACCTTCCTCTGGAAACACCATATATTTT.

The DNA for the CDR3 is TGTGCCAGCAGTTTGTATGTGGGACAGGGTTCTGAAAAACTGTTTTTT. It yields the protein CASSLYVGQGSEKLFF. V usage is TRBV28 and J usage is TRBJ1-4; TRBD1 agrees at 9 bases. The germline CDR1 and CDR2 sequences are MDHEN and SYDVKM. V lost 3 bases and J lost 7; bases outside the gene matches: 9. The CDR3 has 16 amino acids.

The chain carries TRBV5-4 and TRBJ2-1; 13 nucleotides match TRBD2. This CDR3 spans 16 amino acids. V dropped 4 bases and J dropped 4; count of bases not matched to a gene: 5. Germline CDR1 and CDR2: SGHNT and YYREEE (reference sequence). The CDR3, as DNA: TGTGCCAGCAGCAGGACTAGCGGGAGAGGTTACAATGAGCAGTTCTTC. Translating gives CASSRTSGRGYNEQFF. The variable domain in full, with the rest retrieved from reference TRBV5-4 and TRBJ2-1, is ETGVTQSPTHLIKTRGQQVTLRCSSQSGHNTVSWYQQALGQGPQFIFQYYREEENGRGNFPPRFSGLQFPNYSSELNVNALELDDSALYLCASSRTSGRGYNEQFFGPGTRLTVL.

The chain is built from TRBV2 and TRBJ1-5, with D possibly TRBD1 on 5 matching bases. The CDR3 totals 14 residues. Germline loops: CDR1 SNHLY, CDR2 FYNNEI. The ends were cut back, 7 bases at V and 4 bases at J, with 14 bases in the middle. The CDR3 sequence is CASKGRVMNQPQHF. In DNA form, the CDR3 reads TGTGCCAGCAAGGGCAGGGTCATGAATCAGCCCCAGCATTTT.

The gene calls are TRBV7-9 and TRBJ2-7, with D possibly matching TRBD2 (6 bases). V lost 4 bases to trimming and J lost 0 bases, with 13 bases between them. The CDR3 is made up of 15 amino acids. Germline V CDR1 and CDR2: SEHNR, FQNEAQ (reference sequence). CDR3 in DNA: TGTGCCAGCAGCTCCCTCGGGGGAATCTCCTACGAGCAGTACTTC. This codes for CASSSLGGISYEQYF.

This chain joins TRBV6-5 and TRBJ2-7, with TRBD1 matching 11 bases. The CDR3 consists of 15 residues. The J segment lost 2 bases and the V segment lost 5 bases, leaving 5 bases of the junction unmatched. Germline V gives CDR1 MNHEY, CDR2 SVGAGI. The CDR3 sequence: CASSKGQGGTYEQYF. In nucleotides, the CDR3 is TGTGCCAGCAGTAAGGGACAGGGGGGAACCTACGAGCAGTACTTC.

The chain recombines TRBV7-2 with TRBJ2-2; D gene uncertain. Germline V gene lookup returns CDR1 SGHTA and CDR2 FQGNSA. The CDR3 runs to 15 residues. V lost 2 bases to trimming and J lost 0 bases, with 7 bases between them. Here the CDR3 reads CASSLMGTNTGELFF. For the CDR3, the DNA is TGTGCCAGCAGCTTAATGGGTACGAACACCGGGGAGCTGTTTTTT. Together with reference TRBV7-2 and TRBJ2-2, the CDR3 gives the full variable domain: GAGVSQSPSNKVTEKGKDVELRCDPISGHTALYWYRQSLGQGLEFLIYFQGNSAPDKSGLPSDRFSAERTGGSVSTLTIQRTQQEDSAVYLCASSLMGTNTGELFFGEGSRLTVL.

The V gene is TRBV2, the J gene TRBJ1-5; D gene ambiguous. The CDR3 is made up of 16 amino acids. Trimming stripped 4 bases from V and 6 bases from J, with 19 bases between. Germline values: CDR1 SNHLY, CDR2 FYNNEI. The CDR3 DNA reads TGTGCCAGCAGTGGGTTGGGAGGGTACGTTAGTCAGCCCCAGCATTTT. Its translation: CASSGLGGYVSQPQHF.

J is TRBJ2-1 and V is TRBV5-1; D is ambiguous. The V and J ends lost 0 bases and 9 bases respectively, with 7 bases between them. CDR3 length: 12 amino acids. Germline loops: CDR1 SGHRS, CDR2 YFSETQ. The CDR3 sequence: CASSLGTAEQFF. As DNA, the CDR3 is TGCGCCAGCAGCTTGGGGACGGCTGAGCAGTTCTTC.

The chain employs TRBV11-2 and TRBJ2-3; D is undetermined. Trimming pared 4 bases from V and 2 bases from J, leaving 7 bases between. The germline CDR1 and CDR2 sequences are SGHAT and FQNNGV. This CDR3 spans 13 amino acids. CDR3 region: CASSSDFTDTQYF. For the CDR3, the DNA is TGTGCCAGCAGCTCCGACTTCACAGATACGCAGTATTTT. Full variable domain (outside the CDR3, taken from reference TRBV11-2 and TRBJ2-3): EAGVAQSPRYKIIEKRQSVAFWCNPISGHATLYWYQQILGQGPKLLIQFQNNGVVDDSQLPKDRFSAERLKGVDSTLKIQPAKLEDSAVYLCASSSDFTDTQYFGPGTRLTVL.

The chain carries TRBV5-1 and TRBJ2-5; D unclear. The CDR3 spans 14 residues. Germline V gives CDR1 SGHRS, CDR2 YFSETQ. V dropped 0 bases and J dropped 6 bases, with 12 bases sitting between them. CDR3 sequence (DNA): TGCGCCAGCAGCTTGGACGTCTTCCCAAAGACCCAGTACTTC. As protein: CASSLDVFPKTQYF. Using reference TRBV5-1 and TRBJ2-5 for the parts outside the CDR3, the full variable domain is KAGVTQTPRYLIKTRGQQVTLSCSPISGHRSVSWYQQTPGQGLQFLFEYFSETQRNKGNFPGRFSGRQFSNSRSEMNVSTLELGDSALYLCASSLDVFPKTQYFGPGTRLLVL.

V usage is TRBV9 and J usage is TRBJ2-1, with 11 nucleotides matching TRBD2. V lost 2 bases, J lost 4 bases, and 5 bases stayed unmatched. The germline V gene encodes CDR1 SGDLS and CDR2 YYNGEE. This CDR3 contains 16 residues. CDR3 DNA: TGTGCCAGCAGCGTGGCCGGGACTAGCGGATACAATGAGCAGTTCTTC. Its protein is CASSVAGTSGYNEQFF. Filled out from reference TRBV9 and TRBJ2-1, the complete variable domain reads DSGVTQTPKHLITATGQRVTLRCSPRSGDLSVYWYQQSLDQGLQFLIQYYNGEERAKGNILERFSAQQFPDLHSELNLSSLELGDSALYFCASSVAGTSGYNEQFFGPGTRLTVL.

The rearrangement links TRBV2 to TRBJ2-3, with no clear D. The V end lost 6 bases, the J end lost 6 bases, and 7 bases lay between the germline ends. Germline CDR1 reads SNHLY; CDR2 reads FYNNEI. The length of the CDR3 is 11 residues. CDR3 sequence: CASRKLDTQYF. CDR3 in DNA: TGTGCCAGCAGGAAGTTGGATACGCAGTATTTT.

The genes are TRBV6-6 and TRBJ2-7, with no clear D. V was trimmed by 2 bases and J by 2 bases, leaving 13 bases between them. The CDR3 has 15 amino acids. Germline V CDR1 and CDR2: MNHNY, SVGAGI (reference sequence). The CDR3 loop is CASSYGNSATYEQYF. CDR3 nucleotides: TGTGCCAGCAGTTACGGAAACAGCGCAACCTACGAGCAGTACTTC.